This entry is about one TCR beta chain. Some clones are missing from TCRdb's copy, which holds only in-frame ones; the method was immunoSEQ multiplex PCR. In the table there are a few hundred thousand clones, more than 80% of which are singletons. The sample is drawn from a study of control samples from healthy donors and cancer patients. This sequence originates from a man aged 40-50 years with head and neck cancer. Sample: PBMCs.

The CDR3 DNA follows: TGTGCCAGCAACCTAAGGGACAGGGGGATCAGCACCGGGGAGCTGTTTTTT. This encodes CASNLRDRGISTGELFF. The chain joins TRBV5-4 to TRBJ2-2; 11 positions match TRBD1. V dropped 6 bases and J dropped 4; count of bases not matched to a gene: 11. Looked up from germline, CDR1 is SGHNT and CDR2 is YYREEE (reference sequence). The CDR3 runs 17 residues.